The rows below give T cell receptor beta chains drawn from one sample of a study of blood T cell repertoires in COVID-19. Clones were sequenced by immunoSEQ multiplex PCR, and TCRdb holds only the in-frame ones, with some missing. Of over 60,000 clones listed, just over 85% are singletons. The sample consisted of peripheral blood. The receptors come from a man aged 65 to 85 with active or convalescent COVID-19. Both conserved end residues are part of each CDR3. D genes are given only for firm matches. Size is stated for part of the rows, as once, few or many counts, or as a class when the clone is expanded.

j_call	d_call	v_call	clone_size	cdr3_aa	cdr3_nt
TRBJ2-2	NA	TRBV29-1	NA	CSVETGNTGELFF	TGCAGCGTTGAAACGGGGAACACCGGGGAGCTGTTTTTT
TRBJ1-5	NA	TRBV19	NA	CASRLPADSNQPQHF	TGTGCCAGTAGATTGCCGGCGGATAGCAATCAGCCCCAGCATTTT
TRBJ1-5	TRBD1	TRBV30	NA	CAASTGWNQPQHF	TGTGCCGCCTCGACAGGGTGGAATCAGCCCCAGCATTTT
TRBJ2-2	TRBD1	TRBV29-1	NA	CSVENPRWGTGGELFF	TGCAGCGTTGAAAACCCCCGTTGGGGGACAGGCGGGGAGCTGTTTTTT
TRBJ1-2	NA	TRBV6-1	NA	CASSEDLGGRGYTF	TGTGCCAGCAGTGAGGACCTAGGAGGCAGGGGCTACACCTTC
TRBJ2-3	NA	TRBV30	NA	CAWSVTGKATDTQYF	TGTGCCTGGAGTGTAACAGGGAAGGCCACAGATACGCAGTATTTT
TRBJ2-1	TRBD2	TRBV7-9	NA	CASSTSGTVNEQFF	TGTGCCAGCAGTACTAGCGGGACCGTCAATGAGCAGTTCTTC
TRBJ2-1	NA	TRBV5-1	NA	CASSLGQGLYNEQFF	TGCGCCAGCAGCTTGGGGCAGGGCCTCTACAATGAGCAGTTCTTC
TRBJ2-3	TRBD2	TRBV29-1	NA	CSVVGGEGSTDTQYF	TGCAGCGTTGTTGGAGGGGAGGGGAGCACAGATACGCAGTATTTT
TRBJ2-7	TRBD1	TRBV5-5	NA	CASSPRDRGLRSYEQYF	TGTGCCAGCAGTCCCCGGGACAGGGGGCTACGATCCTACGAGCAGTACTTC
TRBJ2-7	NA	TRBV6-5	NA	CASRITGNEQYF	TGTGCCAGCCGGATAACAGGGAACGAGCAGTACTTC
TRBJ1-2	NA	TRBV3-1/TRBV3-2	NA	CASSQDPGSYGYTF	TGTGCCAGCAGCCAAGACCCGGGTAGCTATGGCTACACCTTC
TRBJ1-6	NA	TRBV6-5	NA	CASSPEGRGSPLHF	TGTGCCAGCAGCCCGGAGGGGCGAGGCTCACCCCTCCACTTT
TRBJ1-1	NA	TRBV28	NA	CASSLIQRRAFF	TGTGCCAGCAGTTTGATACAGAGAAGGGCTTTCTTT
TRBJ2-3	TRBD2	TRBV5-1	NA	CASSLGTSGADTQYF	TGCGCCAGCAGCTTGGGGACTAGCGGGGCGGATACGCAGTATTTT
TRBJ2-3	TRBD2	TRBV28	NA	CASSSLMTSGIDTQYF	TGTGCCAGCAGTTCCCTAATGACTAGCGGGATAGATACGCAGTATTTT
TRBJ2-2	TRBD2	TRBV6-2/TRBV6-3	NA	CASSGSGRIIDTGELFF	TGTGCCAGCAGTGGAAGCGGGAGAATTATCGACACCGGGGAGCTGTTTTTT
TRBJ2-7	TRBD2	TRBV29-1	NA	CSVAAASGIYEQYF	TGCAGCGTCGCCGCCGCTAGCGGGATCTACGAGCAGTACTTC
TRBJ1-2	NA	TRBV9	NA	CASSAGGDYGYTF	TGTGCCAGCAGCGCTGGTGGAGACTATGGCTACACCTTC
TRBJ1-5	TRBD1	TRBV19	NA	CASTPGQGRSNQPQHF	TGTGCCAGCACCCCTGGACAGGGGCGAAGCAATCAGCCCCAGCATTTT
TRBJ2-7	TRBD2	TRBV6-2/TRBV6-3	NA	CASSPRGGLAGNYYEQYF	TGTGCCAGCAGTCCCAGGGGGGGACTAGCAGGGAACTACTACGAGCAGTACTTC
TRBJ2-2	NA	TRBV11-3	few	CASSLAANTGELFF	TGTGCCAGCAGCTTAGCAGCGAACACCGGGGAGCTGTTTTTT
TRBJ2-5	TRBD1	TRBV12-3/TRBV12-4	NA	CASSLRGRETQYF	TGTGCCAGCAGTCTCAGGGGGCGGGAGACCCAGTACTTC
TRBJ2-7	TRBD2	TRBV6-5	NA	CASSYSFSGRLEQYF	TGTGCCAGCAGTTACTCGTTCAGCGGGAGGTTAGAGCAGTACTTC
TRBJ1-6	NA	TRBV9	NA	CASSVKGGFNSPLHF	TGTGCCAGCAGCGTTAAGGGAGGGTTTAATTCACCCCTCCACTTT
TRBJ2-1	TRBD2	TRBV7-2	NA	CASSLVTSGNEQFF	TGTGCCAGCAGCTTAGTTACTAGCGGTAATGAGCAGTTCTTC
TRBJ1-2	NA	TRBV19	NA	CATRHTSGYTF	TGTGCCACCCGACACACATCTGGCTACACCTTC
TRBJ1-1	NA	TRBV3-1/TRBV3-2	NA	CASTREGGAEAFF	TGTGCCAGCACTCGGGAGGGGGGAGCTGAAGCTTTCTTT
TRBJ2-3	NA	TRBV28	NA	CASSFPAQLTFSTDTQYF	TGTGCCAGCAGTTTCCCAGCCCAACTGACTTTTAGCACAGATACGCAGTATTTT
TRBJ2-1	NA	TRBV29-1	NA	CSVVEGNSYNEQFF	TGCAGCGTTGTGGAGGGCAACTCCTACAATGAGCAGTTCTTC
TRBJ1-5	TRBD1	TRBV18	NA	CASSSRQGTRNQPQHF	TGTGCCAGCTCATCCCGACAGGGGACAAGGAATCAGCCCCAGCATTTT
TRBJ2-2	NA	TRBV2	NA	CASSVPPAGDGGELFF	TGTGCCAGCAGTGTCCCCCCCGCAGGGGACGGCGGGGAGCTGTTTTTT
TRBJ1-1	TRBD1	TRBV6-5	NA	CASSSGQGTEAFF	TGTGCCAGCAGTTCTGGACAGGGGACTGAAGCTTTCTTT
TRBJ1-2	NA	TRBV7-9	NA	CASSPTTGNGYTF	TGTGCCAGCAGCCCCACTACAGGGAATGGCTACACCTTC
TRBJ2-7	TRBD2	TRBV2	NA	CASNGLGAGDSSYEQYF	TGTGCCAGCAATGGATTGGGAGCGGGGGATTCCTCCTACGAGCAGTACTTC
TRBJ2-5	NA	TRBV12-5	NA	CASGLGRTVGETQYF	TGTGCTAGTGGTTTGGGAAGGACAGTGGGGGAGACCCAGTACTTC
TRBJ2-7	NA	TRBV29-1	NA	CSVSGWTQGYEQYF	TGCAGCGTTTCGGGGTGGACTCAAGGCTACGAGCAGTACTTC
TRBJ1-3	NA	TRBV10-3	NA	CAISGQRRSGNTIYF	TGTGCCATCAGCGGACAGCGCCGCTCTGGAAACACCATATATTTT
TRBJ2-5	TRBD1	TRBV19	NA	CASSITGTGRTQYF	TGTGCCAGTAGTATTACCGGGACAGGGAGGACCCAGTACTTC